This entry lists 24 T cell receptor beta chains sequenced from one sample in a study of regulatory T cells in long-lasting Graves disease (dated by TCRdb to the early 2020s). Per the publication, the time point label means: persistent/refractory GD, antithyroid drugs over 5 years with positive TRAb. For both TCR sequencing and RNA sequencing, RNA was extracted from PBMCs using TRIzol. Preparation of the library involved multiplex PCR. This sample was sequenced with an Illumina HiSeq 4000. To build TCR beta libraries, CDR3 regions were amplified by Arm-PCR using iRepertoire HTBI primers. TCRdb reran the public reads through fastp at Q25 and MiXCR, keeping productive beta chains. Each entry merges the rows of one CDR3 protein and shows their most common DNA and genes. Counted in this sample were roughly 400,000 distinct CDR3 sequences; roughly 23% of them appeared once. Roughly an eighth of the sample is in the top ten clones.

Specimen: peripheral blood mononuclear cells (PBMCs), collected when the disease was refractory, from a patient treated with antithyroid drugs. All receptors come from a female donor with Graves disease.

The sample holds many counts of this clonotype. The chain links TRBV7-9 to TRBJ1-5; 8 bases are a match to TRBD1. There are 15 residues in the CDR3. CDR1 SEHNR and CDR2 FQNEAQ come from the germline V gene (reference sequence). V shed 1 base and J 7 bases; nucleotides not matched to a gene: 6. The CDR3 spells CASSLGTGFGQPQHF. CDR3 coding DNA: TGTGCCAGCAGCTTAGGGACAGGGTTCGGGCAGCCCCAGCATTTT. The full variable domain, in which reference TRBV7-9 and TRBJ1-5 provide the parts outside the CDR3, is DTGVSQNPRHKITKRGQNVTFRCDPISEHNRLYWYRQTLGQGPEFLTYFQNEAQLEKSRLLSDRFSAERPKGSFSTLEIQRTEQGDSAMYLCASSLGTGFGQPQHFGDGTRLSIL.

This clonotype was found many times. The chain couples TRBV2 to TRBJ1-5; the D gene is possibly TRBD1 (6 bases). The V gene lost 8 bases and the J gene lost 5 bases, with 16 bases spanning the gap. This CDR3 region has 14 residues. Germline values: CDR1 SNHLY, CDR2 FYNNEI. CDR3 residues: CASSQGLGYQPQHF. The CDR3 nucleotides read TGTGCCAGCTCACAGGGATTGGGTTATCAGCCCCAGCATTTT.

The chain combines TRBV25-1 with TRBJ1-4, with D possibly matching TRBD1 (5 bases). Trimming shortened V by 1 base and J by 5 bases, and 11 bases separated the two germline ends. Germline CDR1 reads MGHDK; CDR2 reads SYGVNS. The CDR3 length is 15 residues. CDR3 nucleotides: TGTGCCAGCAGTGAATTCGGGTCAGGGAATGAAAAACTGTTTTTT. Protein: CASSEFGSGNEKLFF.

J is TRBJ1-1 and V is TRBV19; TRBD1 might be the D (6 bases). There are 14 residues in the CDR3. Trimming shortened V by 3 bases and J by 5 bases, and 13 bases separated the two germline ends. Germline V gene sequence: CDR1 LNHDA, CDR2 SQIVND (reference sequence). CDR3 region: CASSMEPRGTEAFF. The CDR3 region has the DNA TGTGCCAGTAGTATGGAACCCAGGGGTACTGAAGCTTTCTTT.

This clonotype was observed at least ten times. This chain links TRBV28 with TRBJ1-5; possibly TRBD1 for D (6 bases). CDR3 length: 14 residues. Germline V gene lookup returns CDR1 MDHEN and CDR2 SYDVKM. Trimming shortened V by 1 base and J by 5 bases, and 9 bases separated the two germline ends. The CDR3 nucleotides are TGTGCCAGCAGTTTATTAGGGGGGTATCAGCCCCAGCATTTT. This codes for CASSLLGGYQPQHF.

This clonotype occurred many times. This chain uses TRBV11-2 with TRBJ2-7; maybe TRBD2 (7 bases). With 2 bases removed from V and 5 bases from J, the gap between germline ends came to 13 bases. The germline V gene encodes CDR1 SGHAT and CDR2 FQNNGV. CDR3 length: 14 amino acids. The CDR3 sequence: CASSLSRGAHEQYF. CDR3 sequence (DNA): TGTGCCAGCAGCTTAAGCCGGGGGGCGCACGAGCAGTACTTC.

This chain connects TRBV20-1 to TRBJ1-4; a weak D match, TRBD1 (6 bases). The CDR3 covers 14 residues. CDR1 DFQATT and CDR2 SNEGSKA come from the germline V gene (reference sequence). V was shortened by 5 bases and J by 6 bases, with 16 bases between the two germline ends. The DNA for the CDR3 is TGCAGTGCTCCGGGGGCAGGGCGGGATGAAAAACTGTTTTTT. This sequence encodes CSAPGAGRDEKLFF.

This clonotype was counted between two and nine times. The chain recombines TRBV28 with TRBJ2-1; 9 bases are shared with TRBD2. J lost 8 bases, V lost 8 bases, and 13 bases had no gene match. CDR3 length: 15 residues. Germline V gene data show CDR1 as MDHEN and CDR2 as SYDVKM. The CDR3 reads CASGMGVAGADEQFF. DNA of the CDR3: TGTGCCAGCGGTATGGGCGTAGCGGGAGCGGATGAGCAGTTCTTC.

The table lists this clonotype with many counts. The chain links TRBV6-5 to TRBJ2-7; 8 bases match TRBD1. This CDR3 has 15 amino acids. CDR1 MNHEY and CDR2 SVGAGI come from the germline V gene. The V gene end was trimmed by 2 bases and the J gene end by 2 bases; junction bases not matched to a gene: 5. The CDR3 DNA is TGTGCCAGCAGTTACCCCGACAGGGGAGCCTACGAGCAGTACTTC. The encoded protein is CASSYPDRGAYEQYF.

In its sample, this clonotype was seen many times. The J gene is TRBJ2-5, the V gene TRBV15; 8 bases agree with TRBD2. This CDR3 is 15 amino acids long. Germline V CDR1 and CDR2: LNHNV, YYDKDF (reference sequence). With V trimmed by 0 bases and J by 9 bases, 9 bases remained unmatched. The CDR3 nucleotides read TGTGCCACCAGCAGAGATCCGGGAGGGCGGTGGGCCCAGTACTTC. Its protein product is CATSRDPGGRWAQYF.

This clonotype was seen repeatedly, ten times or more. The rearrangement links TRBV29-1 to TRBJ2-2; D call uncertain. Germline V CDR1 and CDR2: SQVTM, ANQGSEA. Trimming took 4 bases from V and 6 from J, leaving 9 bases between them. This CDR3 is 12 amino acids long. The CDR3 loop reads CSVGSGAGELFF. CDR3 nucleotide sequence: TGCAGCGTTGGGTCAGGAGCCGGGGAGCTGTTTTTT.

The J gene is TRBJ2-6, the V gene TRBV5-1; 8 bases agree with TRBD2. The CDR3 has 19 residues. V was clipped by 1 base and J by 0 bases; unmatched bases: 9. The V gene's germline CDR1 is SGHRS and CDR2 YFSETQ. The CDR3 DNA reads TGCGCCAGCAGCTTGTCGGGGGGGGCTGGTTACTCTGGGGCCAACGTCCTGACTTTC. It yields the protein CASSLSGGAGYSGANVLTF.

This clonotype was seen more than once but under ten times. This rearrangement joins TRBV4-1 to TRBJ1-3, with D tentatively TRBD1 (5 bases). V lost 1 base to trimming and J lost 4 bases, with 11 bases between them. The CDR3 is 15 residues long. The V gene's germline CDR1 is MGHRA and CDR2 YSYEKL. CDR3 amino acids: CASSQGGELGNTIYF. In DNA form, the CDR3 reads TGCGCCAGCAGCCAAGGGGGGGAGTTAGGAAACACCATATATTTT.

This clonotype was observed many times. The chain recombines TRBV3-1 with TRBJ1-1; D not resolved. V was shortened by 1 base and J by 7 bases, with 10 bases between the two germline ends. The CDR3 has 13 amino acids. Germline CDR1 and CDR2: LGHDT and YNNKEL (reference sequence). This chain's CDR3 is CASSQGEVNEAFF. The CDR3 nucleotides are TGTGCCAGCAGCCAAGGGGAAGTCAATGAAGCTTTCTTT.

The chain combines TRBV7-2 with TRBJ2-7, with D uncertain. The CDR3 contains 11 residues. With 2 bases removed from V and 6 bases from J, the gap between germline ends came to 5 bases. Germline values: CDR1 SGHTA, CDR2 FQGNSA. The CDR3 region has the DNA TGTGCCAGCAGCTTACGGTCCGAGCAGTACTTC. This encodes CASSLRSEQYF.

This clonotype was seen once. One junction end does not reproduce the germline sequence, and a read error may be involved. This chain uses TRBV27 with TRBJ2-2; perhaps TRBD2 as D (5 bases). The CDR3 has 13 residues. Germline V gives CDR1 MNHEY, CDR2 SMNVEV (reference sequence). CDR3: CATRGKRTGKLFF. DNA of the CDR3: TGTGCCACCCGGGGTAAACGCACCGGGAAGCTGTTTTTT.

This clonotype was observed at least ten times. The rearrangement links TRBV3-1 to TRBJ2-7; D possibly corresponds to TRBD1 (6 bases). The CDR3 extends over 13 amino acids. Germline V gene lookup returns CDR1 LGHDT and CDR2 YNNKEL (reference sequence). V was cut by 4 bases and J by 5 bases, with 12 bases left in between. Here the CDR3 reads CASSRRGSHEQYF. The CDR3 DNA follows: TGTGCCAGCAGCCGCAGGGGTTCTCACGAGCAGTACTTC.

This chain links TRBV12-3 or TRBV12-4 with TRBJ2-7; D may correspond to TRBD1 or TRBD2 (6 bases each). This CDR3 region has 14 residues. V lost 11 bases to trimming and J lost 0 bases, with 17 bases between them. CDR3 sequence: CAGTLGGSSYEQYF. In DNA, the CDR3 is TGTGCCGGCACTTTAGGGGGGTCCTCCTACGAGCAGTACTTC.

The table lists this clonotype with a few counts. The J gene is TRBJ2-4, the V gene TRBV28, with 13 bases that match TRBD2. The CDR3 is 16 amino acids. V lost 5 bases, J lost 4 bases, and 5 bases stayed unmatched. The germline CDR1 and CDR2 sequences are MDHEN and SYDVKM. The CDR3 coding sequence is TGTGCCAGCAGTCCCGGGACTAGCGGGACAAAAAACATTCAGTACTTC. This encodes CASSPGTSGTKNIQYF.

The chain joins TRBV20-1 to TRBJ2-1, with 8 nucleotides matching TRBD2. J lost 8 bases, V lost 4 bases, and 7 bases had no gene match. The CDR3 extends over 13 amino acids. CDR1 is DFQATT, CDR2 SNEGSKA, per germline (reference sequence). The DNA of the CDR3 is TGCAGTGCTAAGGCCGGGAGGGCGTATGAGCAGTTCTTC. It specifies CSAKAGRAYEQFF.

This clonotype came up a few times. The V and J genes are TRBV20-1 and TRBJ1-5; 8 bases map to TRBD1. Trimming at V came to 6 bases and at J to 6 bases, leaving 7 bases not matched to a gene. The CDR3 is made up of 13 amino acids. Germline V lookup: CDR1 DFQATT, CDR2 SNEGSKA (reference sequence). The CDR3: CSAITGGVQPQHF. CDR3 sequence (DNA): TGCAGTGCGATAACAGGGGGTGTTCAGCCCCAGCATTTT.

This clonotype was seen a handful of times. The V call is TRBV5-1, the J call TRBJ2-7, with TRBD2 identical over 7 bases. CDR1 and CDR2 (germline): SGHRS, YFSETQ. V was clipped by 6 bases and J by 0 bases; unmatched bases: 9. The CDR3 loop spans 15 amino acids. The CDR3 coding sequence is TGCGCCAGCAATCCCCGAGCGGGGAGCTCCTACGAGCAGTACTTC. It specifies CASNPRAGSSYEQYF.

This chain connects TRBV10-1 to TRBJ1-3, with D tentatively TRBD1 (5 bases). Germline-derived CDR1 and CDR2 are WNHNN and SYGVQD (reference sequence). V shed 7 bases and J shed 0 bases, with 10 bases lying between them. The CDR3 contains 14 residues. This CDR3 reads CASMGRDSGNTIYF. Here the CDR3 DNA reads TGCGCCAGCATGGGACGAGACTCTGGAAACACCATATATTTT.

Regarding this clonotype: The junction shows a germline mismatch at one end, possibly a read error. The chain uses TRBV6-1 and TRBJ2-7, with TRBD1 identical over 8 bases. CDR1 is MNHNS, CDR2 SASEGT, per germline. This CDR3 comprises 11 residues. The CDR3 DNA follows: TGTGCCAGCAGTGAAAGACAGGGGCCCCACTTC. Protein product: CASSERQGPHF.